This T cell receptor beta chain was documented in a study of regulatory T cells in long-lasting Graves disease. General observations from the study: Preferential use of TRBV28, TRBJ1-2 and TRBJ2-5 was seen in persistent disease.

Many counts were recorded for this clonotype. What it binds is unknown. Noted time point: persistent/refractory GD, antithyroid drugs over 5 years with positive TRAb. Researchers made the TCR library from RNA that was extracted from PBMCs. There are 13 residues in the CDR3. Germline CDR1 MNHNS, CDR2 SASEGT. Trimming shortened V by 10 bases and J by 0 bases, and 10 bases separated the two germline ends. Investigators prepared the TCR beta libraries by applying iRepertoire HTBI primers and Arm-PCR of CDR3 regions. TCRdb reprocessed the multiplex PCR reads with MiXCR, giving one entry per CDR3 protein. The data show about 290,000 distinct CDR3 sequences, around 21% seen once.

The chain links TRBV6-1 to TRBJ1-5; D unclear. This receptor was taken from a female donor with Graves disease. This specimen was peripheral blood mononuclear cells (PBMCs), taken when the disease was refractory, from a patient treated with antithyroid drugs. The CDR3 here is CATRLGSNQPQHF. The CDR3, as DNA: TGTGCCACCAGGTTGGGTAGCAATCAGCCCCAGCATTTT.